One and the same sample provided the 5 T cell receptor beta chains below, sequenced in a study of spatial heterogeneity in lung cancer. TCRdb ran MiXCR on the 5' RACE reads and lists one entry per CDR3 protein. This table has tens of thousands of distinct CDR3 sequences, approximately 12% appearing once. The time point denotes: sample taken at primary tumor resection. The starting material was PBMCs, obtained at surgery. The receptors shown here come from a male donor with early-stage non-small cell lung cancer.

This clonotype showed up many times. The V gene is TRBV7-9, the J gene TRBJ1-2, with D unclear. Trimming left V 3 bases short and J 3 bases short, with 11 bases between. The germline gives CDR1 SEHNR, CDR2 FQNEAQ (reference sequence). The CDR3 covers 14 residues. CDR3 loop: CASSFTERYYGYTF. CDR3 in DNA: TGTGCCAGCAGCTTCACGGAGAGATACTATGGCTACACCTTC.

The chain joins TRBV16 to TRBJ1-5, with no clear D. This CDR3 has 15 amino acids. CDR1 KGHSY and CDR2 FQNENV come from the germline V gene. V gave up 6 bases and J gave up 11 bases, with 23 bases separating them. The CDR3 sequence: CASSNESPGLGTQHF. The CDR3 DNA sequence: TGTGCCAGCAGTAACGAAAGTCCCGGACTGGGTACCCAGCATTTT. The whole variable domain, filled in from reference TRBV16 and TRBJ1-5, reads GEEVAQTPKHLVRGEGQKAKLYCAPIKGHSYVFWYQQVLKNEFKFLISFQNENVFDETGMPKERFSAKCLPNSPCSLEIQATKLEDSAVYFCASSNESPGLGTQHFGDGTRLSIL.

This clonotype was picked up many times. This chain connects TRBV6-2 or TRBV6-3 to TRBJ2-5; 9 bases are shared with TRBD1. The V segment lost 5 bases and the J segment 0 bases; nucleotides outside the gene matches: 4. The CDR3 is 15 amino acids. Germline CDR1 and CDR2: MNHEY and SVGEGT. The CDR3 sequence: CASSGGQGNQETQYF. DNA of the CDR3: TGTGCCAGCAGTGGGGGACAGGGAAACCAAGAGACCCAGTACTTC.

V is TRBV29-1 and J is TRBJ2-3, with 9 positions matching TRBD2. Trimming cost V 8 bases and J 1 base; bases outside gene matches: 4. CDR1 and CDR2 (germline): SQVTM, ANQGSEA. This CDR3 spans 13 amino acids. CDR3 sequence (DNA): TGCAGCATAGCGGGAGTTGGCACAGATACGCAGTATTTT. Its protein is CSIAGVGTDTQYF.

This clonotype was observed a handful of times. The rearrangement links TRBV6-2 or TRBV6-3 to TRBJ1-1, with 7 positions matching TRBD1. Germline CDR1 reads MNHEY; CDR2 reads SVGEGT. The V and J ends lost 7 bases and 7 bases, in that order; junction bases with no gene match: 9. This CDR3 comprises 13 residues. The CDR3 reads CASTPTGQGEAFF. The CDR3 region has the DNA TGTGCCAGCACCCCGACAGGGCAAGGTGAAGCTTTCTTT.